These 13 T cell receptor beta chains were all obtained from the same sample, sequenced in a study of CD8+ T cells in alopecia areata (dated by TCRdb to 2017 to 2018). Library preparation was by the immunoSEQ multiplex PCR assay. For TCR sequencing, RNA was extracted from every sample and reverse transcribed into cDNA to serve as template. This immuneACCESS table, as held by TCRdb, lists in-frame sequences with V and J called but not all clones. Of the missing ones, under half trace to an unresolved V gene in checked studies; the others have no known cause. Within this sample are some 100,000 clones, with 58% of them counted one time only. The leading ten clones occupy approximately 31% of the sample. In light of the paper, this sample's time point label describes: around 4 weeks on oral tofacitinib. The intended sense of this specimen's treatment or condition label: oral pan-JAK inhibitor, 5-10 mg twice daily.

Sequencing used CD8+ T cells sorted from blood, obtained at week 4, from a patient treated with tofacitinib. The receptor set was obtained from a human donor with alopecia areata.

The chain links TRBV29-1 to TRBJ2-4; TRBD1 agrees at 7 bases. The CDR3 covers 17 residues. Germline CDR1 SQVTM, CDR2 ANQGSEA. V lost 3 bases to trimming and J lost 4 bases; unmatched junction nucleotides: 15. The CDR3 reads CSVDRPPSAGGKNIQYF. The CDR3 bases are TGCAGCGTTGATCGCCCTCCATCAGCAGGGGGAAAAAACATTCAGTACTTC.

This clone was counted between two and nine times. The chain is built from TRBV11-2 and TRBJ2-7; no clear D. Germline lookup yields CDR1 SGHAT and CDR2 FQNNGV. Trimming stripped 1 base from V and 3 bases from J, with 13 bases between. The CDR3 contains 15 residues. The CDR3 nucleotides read TGTGCCAGCAGCTTAGCCGTGAGCTTAGTCTACGAGCAGTACTTC. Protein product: CASSLAVSLVYEQYF.

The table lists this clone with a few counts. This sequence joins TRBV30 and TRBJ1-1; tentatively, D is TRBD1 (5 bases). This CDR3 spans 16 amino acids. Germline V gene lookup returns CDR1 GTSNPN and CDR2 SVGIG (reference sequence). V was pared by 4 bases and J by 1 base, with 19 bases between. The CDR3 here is CAWIDPPIRGNTEAFF. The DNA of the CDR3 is TGTGCCTGGATTGATCCCCCCATAAGGGGGAACACTGAAGCTTTCTTT.

DNA for the CDR3: TGTGCCAGCAGCCCCGGGACAGAGAGTTCACCCCTCCACTTT. It specifies CASSPGTESSPLHF. The chain uses TRBV6-1 and TRBJ1-6; 7 positions match TRBD1. The V segment lost 6 bases and the J segment 9 bases; nucleotides outside the gene matches: 8. The CDR3 extends over 14 amino acids. CDR1 is MNHNS, CDR2 SASEGT, per germline.

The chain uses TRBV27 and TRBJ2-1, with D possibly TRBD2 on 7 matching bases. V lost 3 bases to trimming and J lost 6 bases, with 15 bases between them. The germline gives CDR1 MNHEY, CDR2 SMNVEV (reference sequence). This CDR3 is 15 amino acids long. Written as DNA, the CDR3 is TGTGCCAGCAGTTTCAAGGGGGGGGGAGGCAATGAGCAGTTCTTC. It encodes CASSFKGGGGNEQFF.

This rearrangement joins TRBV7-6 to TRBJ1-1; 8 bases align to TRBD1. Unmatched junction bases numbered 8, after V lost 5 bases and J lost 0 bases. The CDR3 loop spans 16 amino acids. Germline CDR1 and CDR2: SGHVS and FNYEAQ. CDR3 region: CASSATGGGMNTEAFF. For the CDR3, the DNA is TGTGCCAGCAGCGCTACAGGGGGGGGAATGAACACTGAAGCTTTCTTT.

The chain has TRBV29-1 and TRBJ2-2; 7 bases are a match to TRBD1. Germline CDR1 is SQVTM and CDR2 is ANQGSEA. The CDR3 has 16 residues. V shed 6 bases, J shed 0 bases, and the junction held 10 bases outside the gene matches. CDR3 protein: CSVDRDVVTNTGELFF. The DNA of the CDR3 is TGCAGCGTAGACAGGGATGTCGTCACGAACACCGGGGAGCTGTTTTTT.

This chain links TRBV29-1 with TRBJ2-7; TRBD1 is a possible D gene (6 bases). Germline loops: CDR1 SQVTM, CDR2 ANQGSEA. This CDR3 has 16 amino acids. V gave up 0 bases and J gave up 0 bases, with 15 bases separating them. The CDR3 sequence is CSVEDPGTTYSYEQYF. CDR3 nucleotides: TGCAGCGTTGAAGATCCCGGGACAACCTACTCCTACGAGCAGTACTTC.

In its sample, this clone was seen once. This CDR3 is CASESYGYTF. DNA of the CDR3: TGTGCCAGTGAGAGCTATGGCTACACCTTC. The chain has TRBV7-2 and TRBJ1-2; D is unresolved. Germline loops: CDR1 SGHTA, CDR2 FQGNSA. The CDR3 sequence is 10 residues long. V lost 9 bases and J lost 4, with 6 bases in between.

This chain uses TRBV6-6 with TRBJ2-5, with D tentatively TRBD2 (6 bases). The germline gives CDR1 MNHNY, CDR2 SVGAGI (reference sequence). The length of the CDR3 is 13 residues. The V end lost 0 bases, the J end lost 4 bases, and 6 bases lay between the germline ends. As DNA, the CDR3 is TGTGCCAGCAGTTACTCGGGAGGAGAGACCCAGTACTTC. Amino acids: CASSYSGGETQYF.

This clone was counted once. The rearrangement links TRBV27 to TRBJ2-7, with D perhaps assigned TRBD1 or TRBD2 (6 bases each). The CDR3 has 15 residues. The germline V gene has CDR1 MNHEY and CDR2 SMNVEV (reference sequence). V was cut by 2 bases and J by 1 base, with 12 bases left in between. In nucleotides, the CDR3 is TGTGCCAGCAGTTTAAGGGGGGCCGCTTCCTACGAGCAGTACTTC. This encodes CASSLRGAASYEQYF.

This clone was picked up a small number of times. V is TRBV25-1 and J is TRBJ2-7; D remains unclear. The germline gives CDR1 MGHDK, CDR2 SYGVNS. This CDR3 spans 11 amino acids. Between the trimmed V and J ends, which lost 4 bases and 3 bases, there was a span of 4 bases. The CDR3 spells CASSGYYEQYF. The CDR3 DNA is TGTGCCAGCAGTGGTTACTACGAGCAGTACTTC.

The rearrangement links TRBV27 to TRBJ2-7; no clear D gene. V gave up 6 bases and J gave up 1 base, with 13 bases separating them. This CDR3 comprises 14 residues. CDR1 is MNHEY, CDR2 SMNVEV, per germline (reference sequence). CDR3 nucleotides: TGTGCCAGCAGCAGTTGGAGCTCTTCCTACGAGCAGTACTTC. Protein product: CASSSWSSSYEQYF.